The 9 T cell receptor beta chains presented below share a single source sample, sequenced in a study of CD8 T cells in ankylosing spondylitis. TCRdb used MiXCR to reprocess the 5' RACE reads, holding one entry per CDR3 protein. The table shows around 770,000 distinct CDR3 sequences, with 19% occurring only once. No cognate antigen is known for these TCRs. Study findings and constraints: What seemed typical of ankylosing spondylitis blood was a TCR beta motif built from roughly 8 highly homologous variants.

The sample was blood, either unsorted or a sorted T cell fraction (not recorded which). Receptor source: a male donor with ankylosing spondylitis.

The count of this clonotype is one. The chain uses TRBV7-6 and TRBJ2-7; no definite D call. V was clipped by 5 bases and J by 5 bases, with 13 bases between them. This CDR3 region has 13 residues. Germline assignment: CDR1 SGHVS and CDR2 FNYEAQ. The CDR3 DNA reads as TGTGCCAGCAGCGGGCCCTTAGGTAACGAGCAGTACTTC. Translated, it gives CASSGPLGNEQYF.

The J gene is TRBJ1-3, the V gene TRBV27; maybe TRBD1 (6 bases). Trimming took off 6 bases at V and 2 bases at J, with 14 bases between the two ends. The CDR3 loop spans 15 amino acids. Germline V gives CDR1 MNHEY, CDR2 SMNVEV (reference sequence). CDR3 nucleotide sequence: TGTGCCAGCAGCCAGACGGGGGCCCCTGGAAACACCATATATTTT. It codes for CASSQTGAPGNTIYF.

The chain links TRBV10-3 to TRBJ2-1; perhaps TRBD2 as D (5 bases). Per germline, CDR1 ENHRY and CDR2 SYGVKD. The CDR3 runs 14 residues. V dropped 6 bases and J dropped 5 bases, with 14 bases sitting between them. The DNA for the CDR3 is TGTGCCATCAGAAAGCTTAGCGATAACAATGAGCAGTTCTTC. Translating gives CAIRKLSDNNEQFF.

The chain links TRBV5-1 to TRBJ2-5; D not resolved. V was pared by 2 bases and J by 2 bases, with 10 bases between. CDR3 length: 14 residues. From germline, CDR1 is SGHRS and CDR2 YFSETQ. CDR3 sequence reads: CASSFNGLQETQYF. The CDR3 nucleotides are TGCGCCAGCAGCTTCAACGGGTTACAAGAGACCCAGTACTTC.

The gene calls are TRBV29-1 and TRBJ2-1, with 13 bases matching TRBD2. The CDR3 is 17 residues long. V gave up 1 base and J gave up 4 bases; unmatched junction bases: 7. In germline, CDR1 is SQVTM, CDR2 ANQGSEA. The CDR3 DNA is TGCAGCGTTGAAGGGACTAGCGGGAGCCCTCGATACAATGAGCAGTTCTTC. Translated, it gives CSVEGTSGSPRYNEQFF.

This clonotype occurred a few times. This sequence joins TRBV28 and TRBJ1-1, with 10 bases fitting TRBD1. V was clipped by 5 bases and J by 7 bases; unmatched bases: 25. Germline lookup yields CDR1 MDHEN and CDR2 SYDVKM. This CDR3 is built from 20 residues. In nucleotides, the CDR3 is TGTGCCAGCAGTACCTACACACGGGGGACAGGGGACCCGCGGAGGGGTGAAGCTTTCTTT. As protein: CASSTYTRGTGDPRRGEAFF.

This clonotype was seen only a few times. The V gene is TRBV4-3, the J gene TRBJ2-7; possible D gene TRBD2, 5 bases. The germline CDR1 and CDR2 sequences are LGHNA and YSLEER. This CDR3 region has 13 residues. Trimming shortened V by 0 bases and J by 2 bases, and 5 bases separated the two germline ends. CDR3 bases: TGCGCCAGCAGCCAAGAACTAGCCTACGAGCAGTACTTC. As protein: CASSQELAYEQYF.

This clonotype has only a few counts. This chain joins TRBV6-2 or TRBV6-3 and TRBJ2-1, with 8 bases that match TRBD2. CDR3 length: 15 residues. Trimming cost V 2 bases and J 7 bases; bases outside gene matches: 7. CDR1 MNHEY and CDR2 SVGEGT come from the germline V gene. The CDR3 coding sequence is TGTGCCAGCAGTTACCCCGGGGGGGCGGCGAATGAGCAGTTCTTC. It is translated as CASSYPGGAANEQFF.

The gene calls are TRBV5-1 and TRBJ2-7; D tentatively reads TRBD1 or TRBD2 (5 bases each). The CDR3 has 16 residues. Germline CDR1 reads SGHRS; CDR2 reads YFSETQ. Trimming took off 4 bases at V and 0 bases at J, with 17 bases between the two ends. In DNA, the CDR3 is TGCGCCAGCAGCGCACCCTCCCGGGACGGCTCCTACGAGCAGTACTTC. Encoded protein: CASSAPSRDGSYEQYF.